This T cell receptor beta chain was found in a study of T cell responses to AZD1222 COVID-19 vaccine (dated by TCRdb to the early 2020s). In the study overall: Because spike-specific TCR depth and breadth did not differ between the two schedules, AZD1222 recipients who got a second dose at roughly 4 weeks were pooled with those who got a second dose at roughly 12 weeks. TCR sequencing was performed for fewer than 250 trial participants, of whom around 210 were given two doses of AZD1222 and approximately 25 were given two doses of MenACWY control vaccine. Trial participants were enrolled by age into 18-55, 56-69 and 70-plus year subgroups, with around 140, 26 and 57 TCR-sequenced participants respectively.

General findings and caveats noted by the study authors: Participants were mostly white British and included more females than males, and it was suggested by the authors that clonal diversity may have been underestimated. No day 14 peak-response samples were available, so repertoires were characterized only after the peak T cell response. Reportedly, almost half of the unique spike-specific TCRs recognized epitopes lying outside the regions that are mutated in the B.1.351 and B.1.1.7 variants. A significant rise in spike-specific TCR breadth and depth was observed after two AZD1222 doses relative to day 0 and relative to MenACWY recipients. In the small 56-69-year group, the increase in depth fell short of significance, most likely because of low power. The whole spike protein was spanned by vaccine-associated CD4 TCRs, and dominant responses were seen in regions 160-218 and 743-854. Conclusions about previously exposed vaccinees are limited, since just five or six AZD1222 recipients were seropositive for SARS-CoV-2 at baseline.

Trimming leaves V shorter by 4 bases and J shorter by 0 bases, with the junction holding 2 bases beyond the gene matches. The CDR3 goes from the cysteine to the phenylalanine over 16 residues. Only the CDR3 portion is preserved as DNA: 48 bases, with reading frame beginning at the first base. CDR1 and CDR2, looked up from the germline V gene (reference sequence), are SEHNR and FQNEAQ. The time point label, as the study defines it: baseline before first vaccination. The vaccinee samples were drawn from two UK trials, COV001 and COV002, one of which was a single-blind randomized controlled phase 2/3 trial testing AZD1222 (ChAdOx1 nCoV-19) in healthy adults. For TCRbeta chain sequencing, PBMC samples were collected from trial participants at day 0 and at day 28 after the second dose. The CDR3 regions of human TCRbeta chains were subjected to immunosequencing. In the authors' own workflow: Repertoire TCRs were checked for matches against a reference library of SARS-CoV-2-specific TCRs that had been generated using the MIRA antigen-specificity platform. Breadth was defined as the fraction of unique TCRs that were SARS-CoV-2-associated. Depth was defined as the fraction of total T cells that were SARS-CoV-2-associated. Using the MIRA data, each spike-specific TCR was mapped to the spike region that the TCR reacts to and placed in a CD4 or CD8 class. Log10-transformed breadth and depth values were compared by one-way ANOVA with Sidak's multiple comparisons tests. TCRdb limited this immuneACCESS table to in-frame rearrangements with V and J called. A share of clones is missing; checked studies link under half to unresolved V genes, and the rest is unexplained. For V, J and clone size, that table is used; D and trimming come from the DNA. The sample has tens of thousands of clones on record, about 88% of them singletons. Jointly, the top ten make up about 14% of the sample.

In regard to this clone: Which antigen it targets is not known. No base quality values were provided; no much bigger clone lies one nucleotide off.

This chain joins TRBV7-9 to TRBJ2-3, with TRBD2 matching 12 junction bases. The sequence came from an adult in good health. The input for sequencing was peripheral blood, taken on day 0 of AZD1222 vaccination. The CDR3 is CASSSGTSGSTDTQYF. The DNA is TGTGCCAGCAGCTCCGGGACTAGCGGGAGCACAGATACGCAGTATTTT.